These T cell receptor beta chains were read from a single sample in a study of blood T cells in healthy people across ages. TCRdb reprocessed the 5' RACE reads via MiXCR and lists one record per CDR3 protein. The sample includes approximately 490,000 distinct CDR3 sequences, 24% seen only once; the top ten take around 10%. These data were also filed under a second study, of T cells of mothers and their children.

Input material: blood. The receptor source for this set is a boy aged 5-17 years in good health. The CDR3 runs from the conserved cysteine through the conserved F or W. D genes are given only for firm matches. Only some rows state a clone size, as once, few, many or a class for expanded clones.

d_call j_call clone_size v_call cdr3_aa cdr3_nt
TRBD2 TRBJ2-3 . TRBV14 CASSQPTIRLAGPLAAHWEQYF TGTGCCAGCAGCCAACCCACCATCAGACTAGCGGGACCTTTGGCAGCACATTGGGAGCAGTATTTT
TRBD1 TRBJ2-2 . TRBV29-1 CSAVGTGNTGELFF TGCAGCGCTGTGGGGACAGGAAACACCGGGGAGCTGTTTTTT
. TRBJ2-1 few TRBV5-8 CASSQARVGALRNEQFF TGTGCCAGCAGCCAAGCGCGGGTGGGGGCTTTACGGAATGAGCAGTTCTTC
TRBD2 TRBJ2-7 . TRBV27 CASSLKLYAGGTYEQYF TGTGCCAGCAGTTTGAAGTTGTATGCGGGAGGGACCTACGAGCAGTACTTC
TRBD2 TRBJ2-2 once TRBV4-3 CASSQVAGVGTGELFF TGCGCCAGCAGCCAAGTAGCGGGAGTGGGCACCGGGGAGCTGTTTTTT
. TRBJ2-5 few TRBV28 CASSFPQGQETQYF TGTGCCAGCAGTTTTCCTCAGGGGCAGGAGACCCAGTACTTC
. TRBJ2-7 few TRBV3-1 CASSQGIRAGEQYF TGTGCCAGCAGCCAAGGGATCAGGGCGGGCGAGCAGTACTTC
TRBD1 TRBJ1-2 few TRBV12-3/TRBV12-4 CASSLRGTGAGGYGYTF TGTGCCAGCAGTTTACGCGGGACAGGGGCCGGCGGCTATGGCTACACCTTC
. TRBJ2-7 few TRBV20-1 CSAPLRVGAYEQYF TGCAGTGCCCCACTCAGGGTCGGGGCCTACGAGCAGTACTTC
. TRBJ2-2 . TRBV27 CASSWESSLSGELFF TGTGCCAGCAGTTGGGAGAGCAGTTTATCCGGGGAGCTGTTTTTT